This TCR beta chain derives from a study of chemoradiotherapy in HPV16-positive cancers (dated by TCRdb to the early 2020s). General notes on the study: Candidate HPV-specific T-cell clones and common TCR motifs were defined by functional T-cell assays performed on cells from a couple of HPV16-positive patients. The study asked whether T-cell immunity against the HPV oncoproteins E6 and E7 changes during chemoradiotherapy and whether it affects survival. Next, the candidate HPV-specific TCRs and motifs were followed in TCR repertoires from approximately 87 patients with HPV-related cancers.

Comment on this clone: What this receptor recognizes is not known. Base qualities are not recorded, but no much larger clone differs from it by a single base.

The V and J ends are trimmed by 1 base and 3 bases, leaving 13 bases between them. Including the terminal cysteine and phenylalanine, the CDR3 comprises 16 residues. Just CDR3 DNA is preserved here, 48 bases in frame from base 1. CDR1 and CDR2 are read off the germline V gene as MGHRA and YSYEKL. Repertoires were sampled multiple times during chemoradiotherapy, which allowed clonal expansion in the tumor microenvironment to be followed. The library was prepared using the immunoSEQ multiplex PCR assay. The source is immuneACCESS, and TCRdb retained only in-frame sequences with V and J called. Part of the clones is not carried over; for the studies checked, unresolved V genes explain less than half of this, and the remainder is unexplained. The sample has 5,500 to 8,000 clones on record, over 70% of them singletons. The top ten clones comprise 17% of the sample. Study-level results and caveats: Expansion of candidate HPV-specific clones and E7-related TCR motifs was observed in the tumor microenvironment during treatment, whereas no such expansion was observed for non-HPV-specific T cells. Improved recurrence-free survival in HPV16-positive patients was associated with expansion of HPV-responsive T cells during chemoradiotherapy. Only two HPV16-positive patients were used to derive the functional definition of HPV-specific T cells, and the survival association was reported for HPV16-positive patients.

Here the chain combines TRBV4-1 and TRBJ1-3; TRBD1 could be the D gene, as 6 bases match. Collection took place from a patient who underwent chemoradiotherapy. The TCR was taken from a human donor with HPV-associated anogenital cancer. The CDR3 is CASSQVWGTFGNTIYF. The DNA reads TGCGCCAGCAGCCAAGTCTGGGGGACATTTGGAAACACCATATATTTT.